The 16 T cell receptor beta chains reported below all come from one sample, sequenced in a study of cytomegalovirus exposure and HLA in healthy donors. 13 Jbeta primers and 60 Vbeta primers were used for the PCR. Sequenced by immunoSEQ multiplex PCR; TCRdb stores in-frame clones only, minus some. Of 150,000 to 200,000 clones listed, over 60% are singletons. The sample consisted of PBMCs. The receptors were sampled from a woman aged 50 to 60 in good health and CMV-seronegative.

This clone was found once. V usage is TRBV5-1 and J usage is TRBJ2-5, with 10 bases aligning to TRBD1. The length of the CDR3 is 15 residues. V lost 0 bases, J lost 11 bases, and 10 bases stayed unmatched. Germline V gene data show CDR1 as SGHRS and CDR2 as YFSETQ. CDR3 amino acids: CASSLGQGALGEQYF. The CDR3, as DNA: TGCGCCAGCAGCTTGGGACAGGGGGCGCTTGGGGAGCAGTACTTC.

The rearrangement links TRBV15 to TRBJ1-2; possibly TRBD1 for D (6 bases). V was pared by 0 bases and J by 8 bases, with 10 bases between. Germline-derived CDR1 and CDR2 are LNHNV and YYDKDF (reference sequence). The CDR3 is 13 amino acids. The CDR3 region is CATSRDTGPGYTF. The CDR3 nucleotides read TGTGCCACCAGCAGAGATACAGGGCCAGGCTACACCTTC.

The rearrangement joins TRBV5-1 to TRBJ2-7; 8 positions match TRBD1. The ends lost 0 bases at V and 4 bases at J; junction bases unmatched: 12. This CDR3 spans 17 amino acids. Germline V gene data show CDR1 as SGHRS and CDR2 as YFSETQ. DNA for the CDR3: TGCGCCAGCAGCTTGGGTCGGAGTGGGACAGGATTATACGAGCAGTACTTC. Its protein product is CASSLGRSGTGLYEQYF.

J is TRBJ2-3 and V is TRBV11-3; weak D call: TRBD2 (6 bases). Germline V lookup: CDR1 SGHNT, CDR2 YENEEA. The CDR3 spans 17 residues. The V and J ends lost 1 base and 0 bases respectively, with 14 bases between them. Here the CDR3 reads CASSLGRGYSSTDTQYF. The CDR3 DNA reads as TGTGCCAGCAGCTTAGGTCGGGGGTATTCTAGCACAGATACGCAGTATTTT.

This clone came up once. In DNA, the CDR3 is TGTGCCAGCAGCTTTTCTAGCGGAGAGGGGAGCGAGCAGTACTTC. This translates into CASSFSSGEGSEQYF. The rearrangement joins TRBV7-2 to TRBJ2-7; 7 nucleotides agree with TRBD2. V was clipped by 3 bases and J by 6 bases; unmatched bases: 11. CDR1 is SGHTA and CDR2 is FQGNSA in the germline V gene. This CDR3 comprises 15 residues.

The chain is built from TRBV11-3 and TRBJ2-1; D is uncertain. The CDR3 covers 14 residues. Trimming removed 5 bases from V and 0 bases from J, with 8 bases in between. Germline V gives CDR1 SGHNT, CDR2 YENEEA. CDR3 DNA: TGTGCCAGCAGCCCGCCCAGCTCCTACAATGAGCAGTTCTTC. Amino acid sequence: CASSPPSSYNEQFF. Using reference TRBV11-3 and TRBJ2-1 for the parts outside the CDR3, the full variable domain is EAGVVQSPRYKIIEKKQPVAFWCNPISGHNTLYWYLQNLGQGPELLIRYENEEAVDDSQLPKDRFSAERLKGVDSTLKIQPAELGDSAVYLCASSPPSSYNEQFFGPGTRLTVL.

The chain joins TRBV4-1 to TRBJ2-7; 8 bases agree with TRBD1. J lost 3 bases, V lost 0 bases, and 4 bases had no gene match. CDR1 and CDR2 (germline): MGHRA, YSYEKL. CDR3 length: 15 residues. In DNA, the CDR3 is TGCGCCAGCAGCCAAGATTCCGGGACAGGCTACGAGCAGTACTTC. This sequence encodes CASSQDSGTGYEQYF.

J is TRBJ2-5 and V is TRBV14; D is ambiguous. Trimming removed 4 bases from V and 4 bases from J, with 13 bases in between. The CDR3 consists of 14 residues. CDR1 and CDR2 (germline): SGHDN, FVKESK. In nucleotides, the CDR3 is TGTGCCAGCAGCCCTCGACGATGGGCAGAGACCCAGTACTTC. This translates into CASSPRRWAETQYF.

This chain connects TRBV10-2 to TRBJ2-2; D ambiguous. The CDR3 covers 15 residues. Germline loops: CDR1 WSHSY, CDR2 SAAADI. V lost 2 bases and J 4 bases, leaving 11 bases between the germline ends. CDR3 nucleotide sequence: TGCGCCAGCAGTGAGAAAAGAGGATCCACCGGGGAGCTGTTTTTT. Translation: CASSEKRGSTGELFF.

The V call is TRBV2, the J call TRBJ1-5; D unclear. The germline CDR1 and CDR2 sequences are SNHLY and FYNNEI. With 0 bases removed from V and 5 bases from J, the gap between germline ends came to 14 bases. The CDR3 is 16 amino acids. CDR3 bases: TGTGCCAGCAGTGAAGCGGGCGACGGACTTTATCAGCCCCAGCATTTT. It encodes CASSEAGDGLYQPQHF.

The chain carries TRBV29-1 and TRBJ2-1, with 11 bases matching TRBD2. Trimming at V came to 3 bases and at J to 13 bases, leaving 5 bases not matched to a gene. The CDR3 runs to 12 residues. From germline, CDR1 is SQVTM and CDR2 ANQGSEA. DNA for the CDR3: TGCAGCGTTGACCCTAGCGGGAGGTATCAGTTCTTC. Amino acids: CSVDPSGRYQFF.

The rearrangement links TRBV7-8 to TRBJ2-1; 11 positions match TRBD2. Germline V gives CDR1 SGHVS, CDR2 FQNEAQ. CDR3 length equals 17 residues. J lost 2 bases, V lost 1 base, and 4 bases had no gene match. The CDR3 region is CASSLVGLAATYNEQFF. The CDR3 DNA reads TGTGCCAGCAGCTTAGTGGGACTAGCGGCCACCTACAATGAGCAGTTCTTC. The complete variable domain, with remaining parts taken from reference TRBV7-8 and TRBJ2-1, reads GAGVSQSPRYKVAKRGQDVALRCDPISGHVSLFWYQQALGQGPEFLTYFQNEAQLDKSGLPSDRFFAERPEGSVSTLKIQRTQQEDSAVYLCASSLVGLAATYNEQFFGPGTRLTVL.

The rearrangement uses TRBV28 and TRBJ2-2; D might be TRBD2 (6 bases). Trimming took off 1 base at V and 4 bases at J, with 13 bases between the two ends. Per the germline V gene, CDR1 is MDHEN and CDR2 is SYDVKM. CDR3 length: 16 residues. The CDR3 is CASSLSQAGSTGELFF. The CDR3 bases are TGTGCCAGCAGTTTATCCCAGGCGGGAAGCACCGGGGAGCTGTTTTTT.

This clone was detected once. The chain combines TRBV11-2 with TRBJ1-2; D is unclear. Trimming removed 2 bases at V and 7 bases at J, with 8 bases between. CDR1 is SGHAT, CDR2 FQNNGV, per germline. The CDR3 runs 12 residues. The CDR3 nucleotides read TGTGCCAGCAGCTTAACCGGTTTTGGCTACACCTTC. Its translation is CASSLTGFGYTF.

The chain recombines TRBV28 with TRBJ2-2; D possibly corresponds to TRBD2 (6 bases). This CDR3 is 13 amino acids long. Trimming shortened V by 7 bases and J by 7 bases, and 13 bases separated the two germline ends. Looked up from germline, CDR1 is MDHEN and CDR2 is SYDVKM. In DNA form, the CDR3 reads TGTGCCAGCACTCTCCACGGGGGCGGGGAGCTGTTTTTT. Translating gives CASTLHGGGELFF. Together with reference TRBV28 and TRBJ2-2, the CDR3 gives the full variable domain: DVKVTQSSRYLVKRTGEKVFLECVQDMDHENMFWYRQDPGLGLRLIYFSYDVKMKEKGDIPEGYSVSREKKERFSLILESASTNQTSMYLCASTLHGGGELFFGEGSRLTVL.

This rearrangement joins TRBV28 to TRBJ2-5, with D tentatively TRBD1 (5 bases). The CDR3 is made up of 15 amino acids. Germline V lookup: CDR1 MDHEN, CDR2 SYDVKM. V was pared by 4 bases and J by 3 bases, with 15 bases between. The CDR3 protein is CASSSTDSWKETQYF. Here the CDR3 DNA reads TGTGCCAGCAGTTCAACCGACAGTTGGAAAGAGACCCAGTACTTC.